This TCR beta chain appears in the sequencing data of a study of blood T cell repertoires in COVID-19 (dated by TCRdb to 2020 to 2022). Background for the entire study: Samples covering the acute and convalescent phases of COVID-19 were provided by collaborators in the United States, Italy and Spain. The material from the prospective study consisted of cDNA or gDNA derived from T cells, B-cell-depleted T cells, or PBMCs. HLA class I and class II types, where available, came from metadata supplied by the sample provider rather than from assay-based typing. The repertoires were released in a freely available public database meant as a resource for research on the immune response to SARS-CoV-2. Subjects who had been exposed to COVID-19, were actively infected with it, or had recovered from it provided the deeply sampled blood TCRbeta repertoires that made up the dataset. Sample metadata almost always included a de-identified subject ID, COVID-19 status, age in years and sex. Samples came from the ongoing ImmuneRACE study (first 160 participants) plus 1,254 subjects from 6 global collaborators.

In the prospective study, participants were 18 to 89 years old, resided in 25 or so geographic areas of the United States, and were enrolled through a virtual design. Cohort assignment in the prospective study relied on participant-reported clinical history from a screening survey and a study questionnaire. ImmuneRACE Cohort 3 recovered participants were defined by two consecutive negative NP/OP PCR tests, healthcare professional clearance, or symptom resolution. Each participant in the prospective study had whole blood, serum and a nasopharyngeal or oropharyngeal swab collected by mobile phlebotomists. Additional blood draws and questionnaires over a 2-month period could optionally be provided by prospective study participants. Blood samples from the prospective study were shipped frozen or at room temperature prior to DNA extraction. TCRbeta CDR3 regions were amplified from genomic DNA using the immunoSEQ Assay, a bias-controlled multiplex PCR. As for how the authors treated the data: The number of nucleated cells in each sample was estimated from the amplification of reference gene primers within the assay. Sequence reads were collapsed and filtered to measure the absolute abundance of every unique TCRbeta CDR3 rearrangement. Productive Simpson clonality was computed per sample as the square root of Simpson's diversity index over productive rearrangements. Entries here come from immuneACCESS through TCRdb and include only in-frame sequences with V and J called. Some clones fail to appear in such tables; in the studies checked, an unresolved V gene covers under half of the shortfall, and the cause of the remainder is unknown. V, J and clone size reflect that table, while D and trimming were determined from the DNA. This sample comprises over 350,000 clones, approximately 90% of them detected only once. Of the sample, 1.2% is held by the ten largest clones.

From the cysteine up to the phenylalanine, the CDR3 has a length of 13 residues. Only the CDR3 region is kept as DNA, spanning 39 bases read in frame from base 1. CDR1 and CDR2, per the germline V gene, are SGHRS and YFSETQ. A distance of 12 bases separates the germline ends of V and J, which lose 3 bases and 8 bases respectively. Note on this clone: Its antigen is still unknown. Per-base qualities were not stored, and no clone one base away is much larger.

Points the paper makes about the study in general: The amount of clinical and demographic metadata varied by source and participant and was provided uncurated.

The receptor was isolated from a woman aged 18-30 years who had recovered from COVID-19. Material: PBMCs or T cells enriched from blood (not recorded which). The chain was built from TRBV5-1 and TRBJ1-5; tentative D gene TRBD1, with 6 bases matching. The sequence in DNA is TGCGCCAGCAGCTCAACAGGGCGAGAGCCCCAGCATTTT. It translates to CASSSTGREPQHF.